This T cell receptor beta chain came from a study of blood T cell repertoires in COVID-19. The study drew participants aged about 18 to 89 years from 24 US areas. Per germline, CDR1 MGHRA and CDR2 YSYEKL. The CDR3 is 17 amino acids. Trimming took off 0 bases at V and 5 bases at J, with 19 bases between the two ends. Original methodology: Amplification of reference gene primers was used by the study to estimate nucleated cell counts. Generated by immunoSEQ multiplex PCR, the TCRdb table keeps only in-frame clones and is missing some. The V and J calls and clone size are taken from that table; D and trimming were inferred from the DNA. This table has roughly 240,000 clones, more than 70% appearing once.

What was sequenced was PBMCs or T cells enriched from blood (not recorded which). The receptor's source is a woman aged 50 to 65 who had recovered from COVID-19. This chain connects TRBV4-1 to TRBJ2-5; D remains ambiguous. The CDR3 loop is CASSQEGRTTSWETQYF. The CDR3 DNA is TGCGCCAGCAGCCAAGAGGGTCGAACTACCTCCTGGGAGACCCAGTACTTC.